A single sample gave rise to the 8 T cell receptor beta chains below, sequenced in a study of blood T cell repertoires in COVID-19. The assay was immunoSEQ multiplex PCR, and TCRdb's table has in-frame clones only and misses some. The sample comprises fewer than 500,000 clones, around 89% of which are singletons, and 4.3% rests with the top ten. Sequenced sample: peripheral blood. Receptors originate from a woman younger than 45 with acute or convalescent COVID-19.

The chain has TRBV5-1 and TRBJ2-2, with 9 bases fitting TRBD1. The germline V gene encodes CDR1 SGHRS and CDR2 YFSETQ. J gave up 1 base and V 0 bases, and 7 bases lay outside the gene matches. The CDR3 is made up of 18 amino acids. This chain's CDR3 is CASSLARLGQGNTGELFF. The CDR3, as DNA: TGCGCCAGCAGCTTGGCCCGTCTGGGACAGGGGAACACCGGGGAGCTGTTTTTT.

This clone was picked up a small number of times. The J gene is TRBJ1-4, the V gene TRBV7-9; the match to TRBD1 covers 8 bases. Germline assignment: CDR1 SEHNR and CDR2 FQNEAQ (reference sequence). Trimming took 5 bases from V and 4 from J; bases not matched to a gene: 6. The CDR3 consists of 15 residues. In DNA form, the CDR3 reads TGTGCCAGCAGCGTAGGACAGGGAGGTAATGAAAAACTGTTTTTT. This sequence encodes CASSVGQGGNEKLFF.

The chain is built from TRBV28 and TRBJ2-5; the D gene is possibly TRBD2 (7 bases). The CDR3 covers 15 residues. The germline gives CDR1 MDHEN, CDR2 SYDVKM. Trimming took off 3 bases at V and 2 bases at J, with 13 bases between the two ends. For the CDR3, the DNA is TGTGCCAGCAGTTTGGGGGGGCGGGCTCAAGAGACCCAGTACTTC. Translating it yields CASSLGGRAQETQYF.

The chain couples TRBV6-6 to TRBJ2-1; 7 bases are shared with TRBD1. The CDR3 extends over 15 amino acids. The V gene's germline CDR1 is MNHNY and CDR2 SVGAGI (reference sequence). J gave up 3 bases and V 6 bases, and 8 bases lay outside the gene matches. The CDR3 nucleotides are TGTGCCAGCAGCCTTACAGGGGTAGGCTACAATGAGCAGTTCTTC. Translated, it gives CASSLTGVGYNEQFF.

This chain joins TRBV4-1 and TRBJ2-1; D perhaps matches TRBD2 (6 bases). V lost 6 bases and J lost 4, with 16 bases in between. CDR1 is MGHRA, CDR2 YSYEKL, per germline. The CDR3 is 15 residues long. The CDR3 nucleotides read TGCGCCAGCAGTGGGGGGTCATCTGGGTACAATGAGCAGTTCTTC. Translated: CASSGGSSGYNEQFF.

V is TRBV24-1 and J is TRBJ2-1; D gene ambiguous. The CDR3 has 14 amino acids. With 3 bases removed from V and 6 bases from J, the gap between germline ends came to 11 bases. Germline values: CDR1 KGHDR, CDR2 SFDVKD. The CDR3 is CATSDAVVSNEQFF. CDR3 in DNA: TGTGCCACCAGTGATGCGGTCGTCTCCAATGAGCAGTTCTTC.

This chain joins TRBV4-1 and TRBJ2-7; D is unresolved. V was cut by 1 base and J by 2 bases, with 18 bases left in between. The CDR3 has 17 amino acids. CDR1 MGHRA and CDR2 YSYEKL come from the germline V gene. In DNA form, the CDR3 reads TGCGCCAGCAGCCAAGGAGTAGTAGCCCTCAGCACCTACGAGCAGTACTTC. Its protein is CASSQGVVALSTYEQYF.

CDR3: CASSLSGGSNEKLFF. CDR3 coding DNA: TGTGCCAGCAGTTTGTCGGGGGGGAGTAATGAAAAACTGTTTTTT. V gene TRBV28 combines with J gene TRBJ1-4, with D perhaps TRBD1 (5 bases). CDR3 length: 15 residues. With 3 bases removed from V and 4 bases from J, the gap between germline ends came to 12 bases. CDR1 and CDR2 from the germline V gene are MDHEN and SYDVKM.